This note documents a single T cell receptor (beta chain) sequence. Its antigen remains unknown. The data belong to a study of cytomegalovirus exposure and HLA in healthy donors. Overall study context: A previous analysis identified 100 million to 120 million unique TCR beta sequences derived from about 180 million T cells. Drawn from HLA-typed donors, 80 million to 95 million unique TCRs were held in an early data release. Study conclusions and caveats: Information on immune exposure was restricted to one variable (CMV serostatus). As a later analysis showed, a missense DCLRE1C variant was linked to trimming of TCR beta V- and J-genes.

The PCR ran on 60 Vbeta and 13 Jbeta primers. Assay used: immunoSEQ multiplex PCR; TCRdb lists only in-frame clones, some missing. The table for this sample gives roughly 120,000 clones. Germline loops: CDR1 LGHNT, CDR2 FRNRAP. This CDR3 region has 17 residues. With 5 bases removed from V and 6 bases from J, the gap between germline ends came to 23 bases. The source material was PBMCs. The sequence was obtained from a man aged 18 to 35 in good health and CMV-seronegative. The rearrangement joins TRBV12-5 to TRBJ1-5; D is possibly TRBD1 (6 bases). Here the CDR3 reads CASGPLHITGIPQPQHF. CDR3 nucleotides: TGTGCTAGTGGTCCCCTTCACATAACAGGGATCCCTCAGCCCCAGCATTTT.